Below, 29 T cell receptor beta chains from the same sample are listed, as sequenced in a study of T cell responses to AZD1222 COVID-19 vaccine. Produced via immunoSEQ multiplex PCR; TCRdb's table is partial and in-frame only. Among about 88,000 clones listed, 85% to 90% were seen once. Source: peripheral blood, taken on day 0 of AZD1222 vaccination. Source of these receptors: an adult in good health.

Worth noting for this clone: The sample contains more than one DNA sequence encoding this CDR3. V is TRBV27 and J is TRBJ1-6; D call uncertain. The V end was cut by 5 bases, the J end by 6 bases, with 5 bases between. Germline CDR1 MNHEY, CDR2 SMNVEV (reference sequence). This CDR3 has 12 residues. CDR3 protein: CASSLLNSPLHF. The CDR3 DNA sequence: TGTGCCAGCAGTCTGCTTAATTCACCCCTCCACTTT.

The chain carries TRBV5-4 and TRBJ1-6; TRBD1 agrees at 7 bases. This CDR3 contains 18 residues. Germline trimming cut 4 bases from V and 7 bases from J; bases unmatched to any gene: 17. The germline V gene has CDR1 SGHNT and CDR2 YYREEE (reference sequence). The DNA of the CDR3 is TGTGCCAGCAGCCGTCTCGGTTGGTCAGGGGGAATCAATTCACCCCTCCACTTT. Its protein is CASSRLGWSGGINSPLHF.

This clone was picked up a small number of times. This rearrangement joins TRBV28 to TRBJ1-2, with D maybe TRBD1 (5 bases). Germline V CDR1 and CDR2: MDHEN, SYDVKM. V lost 11 bases to trimming and J lost 4 bases, with 17 bases between them. This CDR3 contains 13 residues. As DNA, the CDR3 is TGTGCCGCCTATTCGGAAGGGGCCTATGGCTACACCTTC. This encodes CAAYSEGAYGYTF.

This rearrangement joins TRBV7-9 to TRBJ1-2; D not resolved. Trimming stripped 3 bases from V and 8 bases from J, with 16 bases between. Germline V lookup: CDR1 SEHNR, CDR2 FQNEAQ (reference sequence). The CDR3 length is 14 residues. The CDR3 DNA sequence: TGTGCCAGCAGCTTTGAGAGCCTATTCTGGGGCTACACCTTC. Translated: CASSFESLFWGYTF.

V usage is TRBV28 and J usage is TRBJ2-1; 11 positions agree with TRBD2. This CDR3 contains 17 residues. Germline V lookup: CDR1 MDHEN, CDR2 SYDVKM. J was trimmed by 1 base and V by 5 bases; bases with no gene match: 7. The DNA of the CDR3 is TGTGCCAGCAGTACCACTAGCGGGGGAAGATCCTACAATGAGCAGTTCTTC. Its protein product is CASSTTSGGRSYNEQFF.

The chain is built from TRBV25-1 and TRBJ2-2; the D call may be TRBD1 or TRBD2 (5 bases each). Germline V gene data show CDR1 as MGHDK and CDR2 as SYGVNS. V gave up 6 bases and J gave up 5 bases, with 10 bases separating them. The CDR3 has 13 residues. CDR3 in DNA: TGTGCCAGCAGCCGGGACCGAACCGGGGAGCTGTTTTTT. Protein sequence: CASSRDRTGELFF.

This sequence joins TRBV5-1 and TRBJ2-1, with D unclear. Per germline, CDR1 SGHRS and CDR2 YFSETQ. This CDR3 is 15 amino acids long. V was pared by 3 bases and J by 0 bases, with 10 bases between. The CDR3 protein is CASSSYTSSYNEQFF. The CDR3 bases are TGCGCCAGCAGCTCTTACACGAGCTCCTACAATGAGCAGTTCTTC.

The J gene is TRBJ2-5, the V gene TRBV5-6, with no clear D. Trimming took off 2 bases at V and 3 bases at J, with 5 bases between the two ends. Germline V gene lookup returns CDR1 SGHDT and CDR2 YYEEEE. This CDR3 comprises 12 residues. The DNA for the CDR3 is TGTGCCAGCAGCTTAACAGAAGAGACCCAGTACTTC. It translates to CASSLTEETQYF.

The chain recombines TRBV28 with TRBJ2-5, with D unresolved. CDR1 is MDHEN and CDR2 is SYDVKM in the germline V gene. Deletions cut 3 bases from V and 2 bases from J, with 10 bases between. The CDR3 is made up of 14 amino acids. The CDR3 loop reads CASSLAWSQETQYF. CDR3 in DNA: TGTGCCAGCAGTTTGGCGTGGTCTCAAGAGACCCAGTACTTC.

CDR3 sequence reads: CASSLGGTAYNEQFF. CDR3 coding DNA: TGTGCCAGCAGCTTGGGTGGGACAGCCTACAATGAGCAGTTCTTC. This sequence joins TRBV5-6 and TRBJ2-1; 7 nucleotides align to TRBD1. The germline CDR1 and CDR2 sequences are SGHDT and YYEEEE. There are 15 residues in the CDR3. V lost 0 bases and J lost 2; bases outside the gene matches: 2. The whole variable domain, remainder taken from reference TRBV5-6 and TRBJ2-1, is DAGVTQSPTHLIKTRGQQVTLRCSPKSGHDTVSWYQQALGQGPQFIFQYYEEEERQRGNFPDRFSGHQFPNYSSELNVNALLLGDSALYLCASSLGGTAYNEQFFGPGTRLTVL.

The chain recombines TRBV4-1 with TRBJ1-1; D is unresolved. Trimming pared 5 bases from V and 1 base from J, leaving 14 bases between. There are 15 residues in the CDR3. Per germline, CDR1 MGHRA and CDR2 YSYEKL. The CDR3 loop reads CASSAVVTRNTEAFF. CDR3 in DNA: TGCGCCAGCAGCGCGGTGGTAACAAGGAACACTGAAGCTTTCTTT.

J is TRBJ1-1 and V is TRBV30; D ambiguous. The CDR3 has 13 residues. Germline V CDR1 and CDR2: GTSNPN, SVGIG (reference sequence). V was pared by 5 bases and J by 1 base, with 11 bases between. Written as DNA, the CDR3 is TGTGCCTGGGTGGAGGGTTGGAACACTGAAGCTTTCTTT. Amino acid sequence: CAWVEGWNTEAFF. The whole variable domain, filled in from reference TRBV30 and TRBJ1-1, reads SQTIHQWPATLVQPVGSPLSLECTVEGTSNPNLYWYRQAAGRGLQLLFYSVGIGQISSEVPQNLSASRPQDRQFILSSKKLLLSDSGFYLCAWVEGWNTEAFFGQGTRLTVV.

V gene TRBV10-3 combines with J gene TRBJ1-1; 7 nucleotides align to TRBD1. V was clipped by 5 bases and J by 3 bases; unmatched bases: 3. This CDR3 has 13 amino acids. Per the germline V gene, CDR1 is ENHRY and CDR2 is SYGVKD. The CDR3 nucleotides are TGTGCCATCAGTCGGGACAGCGACACTGAAGCTTTCTTT. Amino acid sequence: CAISRDSDTEAFF.

The V and J genes are TRBV27 and TRBJ2-7, with 7 bases lining up with TRBD2. V shed 6 bases, J shed 6 bases, and the junction held 2 bases outside the gene matches. Germline V lookup: CDR1 MNHEY, CDR2 SMNVEV (reference sequence). CDR3 size: 11 residues. The CDR3 reads CASRGRGEQYF. CDR3 DNA sequence: TGTGCCAGCAGGGGGAGGGGCGAGCAGTACTTC.

The chain recombines TRBV19 with TRBJ1-1, with 7 bases fitting TRBD1. Per the germline V gene, CDR1 is LNHDA and CDR2 is SQIVND (reference sequence). This CDR3 comprises 16 residues. V lost 2 bases to trimming and J lost 6 bases; unmatched junction nucleotides: 12. The DNA of the CDR3 is TGTGCCAGTAGTATACGCTATACAGGGGCCGCCCCTGAAGCTTTCTTT. This translates into CASSIRYTGAAPEAFF.

In this sample, this clone turned up once. This sequence joins TRBV7-2 and TRBJ2-1; TRBD2 aligns across 11 bases. V was pared by 1 base and J by 7 bases, with 3 bases of the junction left unmatched. Germline V gives CDR1 SGHTA, CDR2 FQGNSA. This CDR3 has 15 amino acids. The CDR3 nucleotides read TGTGCCAGCAGCTTAGTAGCGGGGGGGGCAAATGAGCAGTTCTTC. Translating gives CASSLVAGGANEQFF.

The V gene is TRBV2, the J gene TRBJ2-7, with a weak D call TRBD2 (5 bases). The CDR3 extends over 13 amino acids. Trimming pared 6 bases from V and 0 bases from J, leaving 9 bases between. Germline assignment: CDR1 SNHLY and CDR2 FYNNEI. The CDR3 region has the DNA TGTGCCAGCAGCGTGGACTTCTCCTACGAGCAGTACTTC. Protein sequence: CASSVDFSYEQYF.

V is TRBV19 and J is TRBJ1-3; unclear D gene. Trimming took 5 bases from V and 4 from J, leaving 12 bases between them. The CDR3 contains 14 residues. Per germline, CDR1 LNHDA and CDR2 SQIVND (reference sequence). The CDR3 is CASSRLALGNTIYF. The CDR3 DNA sequence: TGTGCCAGTAGTCGCCTGGCGTTGGGAAACACCATATATTTT.

The chain combines TRBV7-2 with TRBJ2-5; 14 bases agree with TRBD2. The V gene end was trimmed by 6 bases and the J gene end by 3 bases; junction bases not matched to a gene: 3. The CDR3 is made up of 15 amino acids. Per the germline V gene, CDR1 is SGHTA and CDR2 is FQGNSA. The CDR3 reads CASRKGLAGEETQYF. In DNA, the CDR3 is TGTGCCAGCAGGAAGGGACTAGCGGGGGAAGAGACCCAGTACTTC.

V is TRBV6-5 and J is TRBJ1-2; 10 bases are a match to TRBD1. Trimming at V came to 7 bases and at J to 5 bases, leaving 7 bases not matched to a gene. Looked up from germline, CDR1 is MNHEY and CDR2 is SVGAGI. This CDR3 has 14 amino acids. The CDR3 spells CASNDRGRSYGYTF. The CDR3 DNA is TGTGCCAGCAACGACAGGGGGCGCAGTTATGGCTACACCTTC.

The chain links TRBV27 to TRBJ2-1; 12 bases are a match to TRBD2. The CDR3 loop spans 20 amino acids. V lost 6 bases and J lost 7; bases outside the gene matches: 22. Germline V gene data show CDR1 as MNHEY and CDR2 as SMNVEV (reference sequence). CDR3 sequence: CASRRSLVLAGGEIENEQFF. Written as DNA, the CDR3 is TGTGCCAGCAGGCGCTCCCTTGTGCTAGCGGGGGGGGAGATTGAAAATGAGCAGTTCTTC.

The chain joins TRBV5-6 to TRBJ1-6; TRBD1 is a possible D gene (6 bases). Germline V gives CDR1 SGHDT, CDR2 YYEEEE. The CDR3 has 19 residues. V dropped 3 bases and J dropped 9 bases, with 28 bases sitting between them. CDR3 sequence: CASSWGPSQSGEVISPLHF. CDR3 DNA sequence: TGTGCCAGCAGCTGGGGGCCCTCCCAATCCGGCGAGGTAATTTCACCCCTCCACTTT.

The chain links TRBV12-3 or TRBV12-4 to TRBJ1-5; unclear D gene. The CDR3 totals 13 residues. V lost 8 bases to trimming and J lost 3 bases, with 11 bases between them. CDR3 amino acids: CASGLTYNQPQHF. As DNA, the CDR3 is TGTGCCAGCGGCCTTACCTACAATCAGCCCCAGCATTTT.

J is TRBJ1-5 and V is TRBV3-1 (or the pseudogene TRBV3-2); D might be TRBD1 (6 bases). The CDR3 is 14 residues long. V dropped 0 bases and J dropped 6 bases, with 9 bases sitting between them. CDR1 LGHDT and CDR2 YNNKEL come from the germline V gene (reference sequence). The CDR3 sequence: CASSQETGFQPQHF. Here the CDR3 DNA reads TGTGCCAGCAGCCAAGAGACAGGATTTCAGCCCCAGCATTTT.

V is TRBV6-5 and J is TRBJ1-5; 9 bases map to TRBD1. V was clipped by 2 bases and J by 7 bases; unmatched bases: 3. CDR3 length: 14 amino acids. Germline lookup yields CDR1 MNHEY and CDR2 SVGAGI. This CDR3 reads CASSYGTGTQPQHF. The CDR3 DNA is TGTGCCAGCAGTTACGGGACAGGGACCCAGCCCCAGCATTTT.

The V gene is TRBV19, the J gene TRBJ1-1, with D tentatively TRBD1 (6 bases). CDR1 LNHDA and CDR2 SQIVND come from the germline V gene (reference sequence). V lost 5 bases and J 0 bases, leaving 16 bases between the germline ends. There are 16 residues in the CDR3. For the CDR3, the DNA is TGTGCCAGTAGTCCCTCGGGGGGACATATGAACACTGAAGCTTTCTTT. This gives the protein CASSPSGGHMNTEAFF.

This clone was detected only once. A read error may account for a junction end that differs from germline. CDR3 sequence reads: CASSFGPPKGGIF. The CDR3, as DNA: TGTGCCAGCTCATTCGGACCGCCCAAGGGGGGGATCTTT. The V gene is TRBV18, the J gene TRBJ1-1, with D maybe TRBD1 (6 bases). The CDR3 spans 13 residues. Looked up from germline, CDR1 is KGHSH and CDR2 is LQKENI. The whole variable domain, remainder taken from reference TRBV18 and TRBJ1-1, is NAGVMQNPRHLVRRRGQEARLRCSPMKGHSHVYWYRQLPEEGLKFMVYLQKENIIDESGMPKERFSAEFPKEGPSILRIQQVVRGDSAAYFCASSFGPPKGGIFGQGTRLTVV.

The chain combines TRBV29-1 with TRBJ1-3; tentatively, D is TRBD1 (6 bases). CDR3 length equals 14 residues. CDR1 SQVTM and CDR2 ANQGSEA come from the germline V gene. V was cut by 8 bases and J by 2 bases, with 16 bases left in between. In nucleotides, the CDR3 is TGCAGCACCCACAGGGTATTTCCTGGAAACACCATATATTTT. Its protein is CSTHRVFPGNTIYF.

The V gene is TRBV2, the J gene TRBJ1-1; D gene unclear. The CDR3 is 13 residues long. Trimming shortened V by 5 bases and J by 4 bases, and 11 bases separated the two germline ends. The germline CDR1 and CDR2 sequences are SNHLY and FYNNEI. CDR3 residues: CASSFSGGTEAFF. The CDR3 DNA reads as TGTGCCAGCAGTTTCTCAGGAGGCACTGAAGCTTTCTTT.